These T cell receptor beta chains were read from a single sample in a study of metastatic and nonmetastatic thyroid tumors. TCRdb re-clonotyped the PCR reads via MiXCR. This sample has tens of thousands of clones; around 20% occur once, and the top ten carry roughly 4%. The specimen sequenced was blood. These receptors originate from a female donor with papillary thyroid cancer or a benign thyroid nodule (not recorded which). Some clones in this sample may be carry-over from other donors' samples. CDR3s include the opening cysteine and the closing phenylalanine or tryptophan. Each record gives: clone size, D gene, J gene, V gene, CDR3 DNA, CDR3 protein. D genes are given only for firm matches. Clone sizes are given selectively: once, few, many, or a class where the clone is expanded.

size: many; D: .; J: TRBJ1-1; V: TRBV2; DNA: TGTGCCAGCCGAAAGTTGGAAGGGGGTATCACTGAAGCTTTCTTT; CDR3: CASRKLEGGITEAFF
size: many; D: TRBD2; J: TRBJ2-2; V: TRBV20-1; DNA: TGCAGTGCTAGAGGGACTAGCGGAGACCAGCTGAACACCGGGGAGCTGTTTTTT; CDR3: CSARGTSGDQLNTGELFF
size: medium-sized; D: TRBD1; J: TRBJ2-7; V: TRBV20-1; DNA: TGCAGTGCCGGGACAGGGGGCACCTACGAGCAGTACTTC; CDR3: CSAGTGGTYEQYF
size: once; D: TRBD1; J: TRBJ1-5; V: TRBV3-1; DNA: TGTGCCAGCAGCCAAGACAGGGGGGGTGATCAGCCGCCGCATTTT; CDR3: CASSQDRGGDQPPHF
size: many; D: TRBD2; J: TRBJ2-1; V: TRBV28; DNA: TGTGCCAGCAGTCCTAGCGGGACTGATGTCTACAATGAGCAGTTCTTC; CDR3: CASSPSGTDVYNEQFF
size: many; D: TRBD1; J: TRBJ1-3; V: TRBV6-1; DNA: TGTGCCAGCAGGCTTACAGGGGTCCCTGGAAACACCATATATTTT; CDR3: CASRLTGVPGNTIYF
size: .; D: TRBD2; J: TRBJ2-2; V: TRBV10-2; DNA: TGCGCCAGCTACAGACGGGGGGGAAGCACCGGGGAGCTGTTTTTT; CDR3: CASYRRGGSTGELFF
size: .; D: .; J: TRBJ2-7; V: TRBV4-2; DNA: TGTGCCACCCGAGGGACGGAATTCGACCACGAGCAGTACTTC; CDR3: CATRGTEFDHEQYF
size: many; D: TRBD1; J: TRBJ1-2; V: TRBV5-1; DNA: TGCGCCAGCAGCATCGACAGGGTGCGGTATGGCTACACCTTC; CDR3: CASSIDRVRYGYTF
size: medium-sized; D: .; J: TRBJ2-7; V: TRBV6-1; DNA: TGTGCCAGCAGGAGGGAACCAGCTGAGCAGTACTTC; CDR3: CASRREPAEQYF
size: many; D: .; J: TRBJ1-2; V: TRBV6-1; DNA: TGTGCCAGCAGCCTGGACGTAGGGGGGTATGGCTACACCTTC; CDR3: CASSLDVGGYGYTF
size: many; D: .; J: TRBJ1-3; V: TRBV4-2; DNA: TGTGCCAGCAGCCAAGATCCGGGGGGCTCTGGAAACACCATATATTTT; CDR3: CASSQDPGGSGNTIYF
size: many; D: .; J: TRBJ1-6; V: TRBV18; DNA: TGTGCCAGCTCGCCGTCTCAGGGGAGGCATAATTCACCCCTCCACTTT; CDR3: CASSPSQGRHNSPLHF
size: .; D: TRBD1; J: TRBJ2-7; V: TRBV9; DNA: TGTGCCAGCAGCCACCGGGACAGGGTTGGGCACGAGAAGTACTTC; CDR3: CASSHRDRVGHEKYF
size: .; D: TRBD2; J: TRBJ2-1; V: TRBV6-1; DNA: TGTGCCAGCAGTGTAACTAGCGGCAGGGGTAGTGAGCAGTGCTTC; CDR3: CASSVTSGRGSEQCF
size: many; D: TRBD2; J: TRBJ2-3; V: TRBV20-1; DNA: TGCAGTGCTAGAATAGGTTATACTAGCGGGAGTATGAAAGATACGCAGTATTTT; CDR3: CSARIGYTSGSMKDTQYF
size: many; D: .; J: TRBJ2-1; V: TRBV20-1; DNA: TGCAGTGCTAGAGATCGGGACTTATACAATGAGCAGTTCTTC; CDR3: CSARDRDLYNEQFF
size: many; D: TRBD1; J: TRBJ2-4; V: TRBV6-1; DNA: TGTGCCAGCAGCCGGCGGACAGGGGGAGCCAAAAACATTCAGTACTTC; CDR3: CASSRRTGGAKNIQYF
size: many; D: .; J: TRBJ1-1; V: TRBV7-9; DNA: TGTGCCAGCAGCCGGGACGGACTCTCTGAAGCTTTCTTT; CDR3: CASSRDGLSEAFF
size: many; D: .; J: TRBJ1-4; V: TRBV19; DNA: TGTGCCAGTAGGGCGGCGGTTACTAATGAAAAACTGTTTTTT; CDR3: CASRAAVTNEKLFF
size: many; D: .; J: TRBJ2-1; V: TRBV18; DNA: TGTGCCAGCTCACCTAGCCGGGGGCGGTCCAATGAGCAGTTCTTC; CDR3: CASSPSRGRSNEQFF
size: many; D: TRBD2; J: TRBJ2-7; V: TRBV7-2; DNA: TGTGCCAGCAGGCAACCGGGACTACCTCGTGAGCAGTACTTC; CDR3: CASRQPGLPREQYF
size: many; D: .; J: TRBJ1-2; V: TRBV5-1; DNA: TGCGCCAGCAGCGCGGTCTTGGACGGTGGCTACACCTTC; CDR3: CASSAVLDGGYTF
size: many; D: .; J: TRBJ1-3; V: TRBV4-1; DNA: TGCGCCAGCAGCCAAGTGTTGGGGCAGGCCGCTGGAAACACCATATATTTT; CDR3: CASSQVLGQAAGNTIYF
size: many; D: TRBD2; J: TRBJ2-7; V: TRBV6-6; DNA: TGTGCCAGCAGTTATGGGAGGGCCTGGGGGGAGCAGTACTTC; CDR3: CASSYGRAWGEQYF
size: many; D: TRBD2; J: TRBJ2-1; V: TRBV7-2; DNA: TGTGCCAGCAGCTCGGGGACTAGCGCGGCCAATGAGCAGTTCTTC; CDR3: CASSSGTSAANEQFF
size: many; D: .; J: TRBJ1-5; V: TRBV2; DNA: TGTGCCAGCAGTGATGGGCAAATTTTGGGTCAGCCCCAGCATTTT; CDR3: CASSDGQILGQPQHF
size: many; D: .; J: TRBJ2-2; V: TRBV5-1; DNA: TGCGCCAGCAGCACGGGACTGGTCGGCACCGGGGAGCTGTTTTTT; CDR3: CASSTGLVGTGELFF
size: many; D: .; J: TRBJ2-1; V: TRBV28; DNA: TGTGCCAGCAGTTTAGCGTCCAATGAGCAGTTCTTC; CDR3: CASSLASNEQFF
size: many; D: .; J: TRBJ1-2; V: TRBV12-3/TRBV12-4; DNA: TGTGCCAGCAGTTTAAGTATTGGCTATGGCTACACCTTC; CDR3: CASSLSIGYGYTF
size: many; D: TRBD1; J: TRBJ2-5; V: TRBV11-3; DNA: TGTGCCAGCAGCTGGGGACAGGGGAATGAACAAGAGACCCAGTACTTC; CDR3: CASSWGQGNEQETQYF